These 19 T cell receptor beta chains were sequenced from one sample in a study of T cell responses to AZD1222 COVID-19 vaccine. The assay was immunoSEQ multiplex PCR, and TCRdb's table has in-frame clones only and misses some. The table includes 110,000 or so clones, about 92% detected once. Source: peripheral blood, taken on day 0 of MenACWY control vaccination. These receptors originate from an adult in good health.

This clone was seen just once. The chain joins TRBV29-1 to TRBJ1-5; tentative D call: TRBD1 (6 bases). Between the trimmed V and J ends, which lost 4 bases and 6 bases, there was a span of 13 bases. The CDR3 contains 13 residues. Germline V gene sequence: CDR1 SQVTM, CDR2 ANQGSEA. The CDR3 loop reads CSVAQGIGQPQHF. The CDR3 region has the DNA TGCAGCGTTGCTCAGGGGATCGGTCAGCCCCAGCATTTT.

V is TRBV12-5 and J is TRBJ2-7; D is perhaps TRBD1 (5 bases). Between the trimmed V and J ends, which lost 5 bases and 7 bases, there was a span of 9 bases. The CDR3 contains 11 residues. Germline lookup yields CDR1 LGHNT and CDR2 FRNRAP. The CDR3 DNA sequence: TGTGCTAGTGGTGATGCAGGGGAGCAGTACTTC. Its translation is CASGDAGEQYF.

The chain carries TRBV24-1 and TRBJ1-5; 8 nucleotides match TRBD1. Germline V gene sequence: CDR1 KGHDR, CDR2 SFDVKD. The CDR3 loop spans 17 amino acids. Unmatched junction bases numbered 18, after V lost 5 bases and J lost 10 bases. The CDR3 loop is CATSGSGTGLFEAPQHF. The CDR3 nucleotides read TGTGCCACCAGTGGCAGCGGGACAGGCCTCTTTGAAGCACCCCAGCATTTT.

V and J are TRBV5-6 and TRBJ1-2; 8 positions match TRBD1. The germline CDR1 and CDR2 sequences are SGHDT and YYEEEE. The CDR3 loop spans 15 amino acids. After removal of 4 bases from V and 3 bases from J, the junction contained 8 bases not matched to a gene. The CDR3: CASSSRGQDYYGYTF. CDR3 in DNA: TGTGCCAGCAGCAGCAGGGGGCAAGATTACTATGGCTACACCTTC.

In DNA, the CDR3 is TGTGCCACCAGGCTACAGGGTCGAGGAAACACCATATATTTT. This translates into CATRLQGRGNTIYF. The rearrangement links TRBV2 to TRBJ1-3, with D possibly being TRBD1 (6 bases). Germline assignment: CDR1 SNHLY and CDR2 FYNNEI. The CDR3 has 14 residues. The V end lost 10 bases, the J end lost 4 bases, and 17 bases lay between the germline ends.

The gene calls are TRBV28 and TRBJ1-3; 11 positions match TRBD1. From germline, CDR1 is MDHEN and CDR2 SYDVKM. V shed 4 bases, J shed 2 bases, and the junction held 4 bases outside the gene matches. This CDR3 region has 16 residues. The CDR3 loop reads CASSSPGQGAGNTIYF. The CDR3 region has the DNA TGTGCCAGCAGTTCTCCGGGACAGGGGGCTGGAAACACCATATATTTT.

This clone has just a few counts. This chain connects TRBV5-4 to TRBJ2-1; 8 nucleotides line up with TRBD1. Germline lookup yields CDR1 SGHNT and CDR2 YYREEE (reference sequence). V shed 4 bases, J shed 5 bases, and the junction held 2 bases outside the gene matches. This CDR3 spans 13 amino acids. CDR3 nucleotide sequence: TGTGCCAGCAGCGGGGACAGGAACAATGAGCAGTTCTTC. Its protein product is CASSGDRNNEQFF. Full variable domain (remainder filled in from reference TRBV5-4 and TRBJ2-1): ETGVTQSPTHLIKTRGQQVTLRCSSQSGHNTVSWYQQALGQGPQFIFQYYREEENGRGNFPPRFSGLQFPNYSSELNVNALELDDSALYLCASSGDRNNEQFFGPGTRLTVL.

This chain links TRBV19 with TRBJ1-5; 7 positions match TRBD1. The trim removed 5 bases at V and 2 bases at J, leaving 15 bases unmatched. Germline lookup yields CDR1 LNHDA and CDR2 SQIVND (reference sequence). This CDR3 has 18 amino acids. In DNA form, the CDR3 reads TGTGCCAGTAGTGATCTCGGGACAGATACCAGTGGCAATCAGCCCCAGCATTTT. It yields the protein CASSDLGTDTSGNQPQHF.

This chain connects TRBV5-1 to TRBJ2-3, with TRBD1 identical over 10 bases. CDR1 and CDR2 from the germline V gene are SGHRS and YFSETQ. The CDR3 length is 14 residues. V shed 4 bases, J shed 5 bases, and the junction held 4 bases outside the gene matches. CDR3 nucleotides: TGCGCCAGCAGCCCCGGACAGGGGGAAGATACGCAGTATTTT. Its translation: CASSPGQGEDTQYF.

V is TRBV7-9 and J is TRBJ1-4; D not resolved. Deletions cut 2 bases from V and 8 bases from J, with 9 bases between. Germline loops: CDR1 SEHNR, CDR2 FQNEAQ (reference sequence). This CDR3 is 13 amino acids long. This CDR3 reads CASSLRRGEKLFF. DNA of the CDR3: TGTGCCAGCAGCTTAAGACGTGGGGAAAAACTGTTTTTT.

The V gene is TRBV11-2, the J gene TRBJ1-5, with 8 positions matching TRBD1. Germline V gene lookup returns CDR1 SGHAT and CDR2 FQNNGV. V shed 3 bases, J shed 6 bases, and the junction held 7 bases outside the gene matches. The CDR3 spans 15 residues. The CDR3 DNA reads TGTGCCAGCAGCTTCAGTAACACAGGGGGTCAGCCCCAGCATTTT. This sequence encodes CASSFSNTGGQPQHF.

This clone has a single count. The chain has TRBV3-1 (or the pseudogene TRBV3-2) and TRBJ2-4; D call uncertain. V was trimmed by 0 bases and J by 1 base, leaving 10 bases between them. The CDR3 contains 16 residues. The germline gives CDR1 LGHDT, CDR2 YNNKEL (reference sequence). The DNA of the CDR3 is TGTGCCAGCAGCCAAGATCAAGGGTGGGCCAAAAACATTCAGTACTTC. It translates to CASSQDQGWAKNIQYF.

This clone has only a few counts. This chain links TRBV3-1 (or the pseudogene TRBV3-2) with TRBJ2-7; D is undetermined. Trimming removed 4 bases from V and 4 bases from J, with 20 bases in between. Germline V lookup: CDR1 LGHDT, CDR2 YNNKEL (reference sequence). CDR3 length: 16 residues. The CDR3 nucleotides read TGTGCCAGCAGCCCCCCCGTTTCCCGTTCGCAGTACGAGCAGTACTTC. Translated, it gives CASSPPVSRSQYEQYF.

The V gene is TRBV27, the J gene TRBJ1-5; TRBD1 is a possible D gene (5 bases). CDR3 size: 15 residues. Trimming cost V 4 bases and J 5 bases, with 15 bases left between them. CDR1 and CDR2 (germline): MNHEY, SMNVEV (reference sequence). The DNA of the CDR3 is TGTGCCAGCAGTTCCGGTGGAGGGGCCCATCAGCCCCAGCATTTT. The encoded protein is CASSSGGGAHQPQHF.

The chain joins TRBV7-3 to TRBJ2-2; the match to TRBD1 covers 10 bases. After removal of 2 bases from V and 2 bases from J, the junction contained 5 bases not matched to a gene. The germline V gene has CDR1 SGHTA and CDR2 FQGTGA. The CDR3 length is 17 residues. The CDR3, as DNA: TGTGCCAGCAGCTTACCTGGGACAGGGGCCAACACCGGGGAGCTGTTTTTT. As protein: CASSLPGTGANTGELFF.

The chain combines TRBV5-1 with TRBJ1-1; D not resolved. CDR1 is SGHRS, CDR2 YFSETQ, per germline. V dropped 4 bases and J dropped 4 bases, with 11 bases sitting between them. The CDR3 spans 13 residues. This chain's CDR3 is CASSPWGGTEAFF. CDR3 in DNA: TGCGCCAGCAGCCCCTGGGGTGGCACTGAAGCTTTCTTT.

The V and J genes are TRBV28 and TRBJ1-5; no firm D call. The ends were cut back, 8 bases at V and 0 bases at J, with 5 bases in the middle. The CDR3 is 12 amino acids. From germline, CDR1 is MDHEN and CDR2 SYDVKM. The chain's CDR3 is CASQHSNQPQHF. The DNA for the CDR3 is TGTGCCAGCCAGCATAGCAATCAGCCCCAGCATTTT.

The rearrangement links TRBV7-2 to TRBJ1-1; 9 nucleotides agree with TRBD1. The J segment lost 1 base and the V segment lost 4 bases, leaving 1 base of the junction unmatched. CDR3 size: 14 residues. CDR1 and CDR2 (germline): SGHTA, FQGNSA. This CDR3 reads CASSSGQGNTEAFF. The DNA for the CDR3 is TGTGCCAGCAGCTCGGGACAGGGGAACACTGAAGCTTTCTTT.

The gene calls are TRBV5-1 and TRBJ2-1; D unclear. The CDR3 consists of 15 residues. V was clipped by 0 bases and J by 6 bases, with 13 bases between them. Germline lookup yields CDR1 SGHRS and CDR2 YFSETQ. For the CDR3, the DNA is TGCGCCAGCAGCTTGGGAGAGAGTTCGGGCAATGAGCAGTTCTTC. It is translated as CASSLGESSGNEQFF.